What follows are 4 T cell receptor beta chains derived from one specimen sequenced in a study of blood T cells in healthy people across ages (dated by TCRdb to 2015 to 2017). The method behind the library was 5' RACE. TCRdb lists the instrument as Illumina HiSeq 2500. A second PCR of roughly 7 to 12 cycles was performed with a sample-barcoded 5' primer and a J-beta primer mix. TCRdb reprocessing: public reads trimmed at Q25 with fastp, clones called with MiXCR, in-frame beta chains kept. Each record represents a unique CDR3 protein, reported with the most common genes and DNA among its rows. The sample table holds about 680,000 distinct CDR3 sequences, of which 45% to 50% were seen once. The ten biggest clones cover around a third of the sample. The sequenced sample was blood. The receptors originated from a woman aged 60-75 years in good health.

This clonotype occurred once. The chain employs TRBV20-1 and TRBJ2-3, with D unresolved. The CDR3 runs to 13 residues. Trimming shortened V by 4 bases and J by 0 bases, and 8 bases separated the two germline ends. Germline CDR1 reads DFQATT; CDR2 reads SNEGSKA (reference sequence). The chain's CDR3 is CSATEWSTDTQYF. CDR3 bases: TGCAGTGCTACCGAATGGAGCACAGATACGCAGTATTTT.

The chain combines TRBV6-6 with TRBJ1-3; a possible D gene is TRBD1 (6 bases). V was clipped by 4 bases and J by 0 bases, with 13 bases between them. CDR1 and CDR2 from the germline V gene are MNHNY and SVGAGI (reference sequence). The length of the CDR3 is 16 residues. The CDR3 coding sequence is TGTGCCAGCAGTTCCATGACAGGACTCTCTGGAAACACCATATATTTT. It codes for CASSSMTGLSGNTIYF.

This rearrangement joins TRBV7-2 to TRBJ2-3; D gene uncertain. This CDR3 has 14 residues. The germline CDR1 and CDR2 sequences are SGHTA and FQGNSA. Trimming stripped 1 base from V and 4 bases from J, with 9 bases between. In nucleotides, the CDR3 is TGTGCCAGCAGCTTAGATTCCCGGCCAGATACGCAGTATTTT. Translated: CASSLDSRPDTQYF.

This chain's CDR3 is CASSQDRAGGRTYNEQFF. The CDR3 nucleotides read TGTGCCAGCAGCCAAGATCGGGCCGGAGGGAGAACCTACAATGAGCAGTTCTTC. This rearrangement joins TRBV3-1 to TRBJ2-1, with D perhaps TRBD2 (6 bases). V was clipped by 0 bases and J by 2 bases, with 17 bases between them. Germline lookup yields CDR1 LGHDT and CDR2 YNNKEL (reference sequence). The CDR3 is 18 residues long.